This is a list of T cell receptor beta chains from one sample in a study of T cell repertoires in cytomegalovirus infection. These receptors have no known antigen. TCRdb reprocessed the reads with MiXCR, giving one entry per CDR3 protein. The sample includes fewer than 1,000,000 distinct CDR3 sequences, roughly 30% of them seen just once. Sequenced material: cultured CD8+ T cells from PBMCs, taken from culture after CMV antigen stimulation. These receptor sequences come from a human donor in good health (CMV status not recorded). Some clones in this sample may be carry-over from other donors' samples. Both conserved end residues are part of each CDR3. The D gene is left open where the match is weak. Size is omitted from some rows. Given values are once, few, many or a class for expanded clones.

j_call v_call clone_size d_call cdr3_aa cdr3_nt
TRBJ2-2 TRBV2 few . CASSVYRVNPGELFF TGTGCCAGCAGTGTATACAGGGTAAACCCCGGGGAGCTGTTTTTT
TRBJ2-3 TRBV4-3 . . CASSPGRRGTDTQYF TGCGCCAGCAGCCCGGGTAGGAGGGGCACAGATACGCAGTATTTT
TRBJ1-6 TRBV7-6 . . CASSRAGTPSDSPLHF TGTGCCAGCAGCCGGGCCGGGACACCCAGTGATTCACCCCTCCACTTT
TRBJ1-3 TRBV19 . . CASTKSSGGTSGNTIYF TGTGCCAGTACTAAAAGTAGCGGAGGAACTTCTGGAAACACCATATATTTT
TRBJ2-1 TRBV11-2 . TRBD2 CASSLEGLAISYNEQFF TGTGCCAGCAGCTTAGAGGGACTAGCTATCTCCTACAATGAGCAGTTCTTC
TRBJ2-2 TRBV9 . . CASSGVGAENTGELFF TGTGCCAGCAGCGGGGTGGGAGCTGAAAACACCGGGGAGCTGTTTTTT
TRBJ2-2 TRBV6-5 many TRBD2 CASSLWTSGTNTGELFF TGTGCCAGCAGTTTATGGACTAGCGGGACGAACACCGGGGAGCTGTTTTTT
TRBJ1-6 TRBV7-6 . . CASSLGAEGGSPLHF TGTGCCAGCAGCTTAGGCGCAGAGGGAGGTTCACCCCTCCACTTT
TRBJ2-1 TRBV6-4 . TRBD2 CASSEGTSYNEQFF TGTGCCAGCAGTGAGGGGACTAGCTACAATGAGCAGTTCTTC
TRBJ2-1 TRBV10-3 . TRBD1 CAISDRDSSYNEQFF TGTGCCATCAGTGACCGGGACAGCTCCTACAATGAGCAGTTCTTC
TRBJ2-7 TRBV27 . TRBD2 CASVPGESGGLHEQYF TGTGCCAGCGTCCCAGGAGAGTCGGGGGGGCTCCACGAGCAGTACTTC
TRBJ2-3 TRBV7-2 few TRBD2 CASSSAGGNTDTQYF TGTGCCAGCAGTTCAGCGGGGGGTAACACAGATACGCAGTATTTT
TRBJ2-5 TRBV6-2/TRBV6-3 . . CASSTPKTQYF TGTGCCAGCAGTACCCCAAAGACCCAGTACTTC
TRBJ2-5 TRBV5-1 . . CASSYPRQSQETQYF TGCGCCAGCAGCTACCCCCGACAGTCGCAAGAGACCCAGTACTTC
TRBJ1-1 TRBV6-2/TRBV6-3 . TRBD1 CASSYPKTGVNTEAFF TGTGCCAGCAGTTACCCCAAGACAGGGGTAAACACTGAAGCTTTCTTT
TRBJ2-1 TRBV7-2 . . CASSHRAGTYNEQFF TGTGCCAGCAGCCACAGGGCAGGGACCTACAATGAGCAGTTCTTC
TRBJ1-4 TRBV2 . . CASSFGGSGEKLFF TGTGCCAGCAGCTTCGGCGGAAGCGGGGAAAAACTGTTTTTT
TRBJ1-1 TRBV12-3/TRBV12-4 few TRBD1 CASAQGTFTEAFF TGTGCCAGCGCACAGGGGACATTCACTGAAGCTTTCTTT
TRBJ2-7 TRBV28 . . CASSLRSSGVLHEQYF TGTGCCAGCAGTTTAAGGTCATCAGGGGTTCTCCACGAGCAGTACTTC
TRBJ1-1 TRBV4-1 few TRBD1 CASSQAAATGDLDTEAFF TGCGCCAGCAGCCAAGCCGCGGCCACAGGGGATCTCGACACTGAAGCTTTCTTT
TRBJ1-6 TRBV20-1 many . CSARERAASSYNSPLHF TGCAGTGCTAGAGAGAGGGCCGCGAGCTCCTATAATTCACCCCTCCACTTT
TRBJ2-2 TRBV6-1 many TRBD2 CASSGPSGAGELFF TGTGCCAGCAGTGGGCCTAGCGGAGCCGGGGAGCTGTTTTTT